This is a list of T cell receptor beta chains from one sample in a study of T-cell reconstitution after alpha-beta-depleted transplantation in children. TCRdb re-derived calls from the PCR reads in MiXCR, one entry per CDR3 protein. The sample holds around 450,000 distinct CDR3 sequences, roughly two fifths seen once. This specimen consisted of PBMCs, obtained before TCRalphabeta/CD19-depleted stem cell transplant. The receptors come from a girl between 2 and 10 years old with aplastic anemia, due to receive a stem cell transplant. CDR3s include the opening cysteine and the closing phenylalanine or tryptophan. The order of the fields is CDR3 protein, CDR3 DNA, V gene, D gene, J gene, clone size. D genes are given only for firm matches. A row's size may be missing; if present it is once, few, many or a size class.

CDR3aa: CASSESTSVGTGELFF
CDR3nt: TGCGCCAGCAGTGAGTCTACTAGCGTTGGCACCGGGGAGCTGTTTTTT
v_gene: TRBV10-1
d_gene: TRBD2
j_gene: TRBJ2-2
abundance: many

CDR3aa: CASSLRQGYGDQPQHF
CDR3nt: TGTGCCAGCAGCCTTAGACAGGGGTACGGCGATCAGCCCCAGCATTTT
v_gene: TRBV12-3/TRBV12-4
d_gene: TRBD1
j_gene: TRBJ1-5
abundance: many

CDR3aa: CASSGGNVAGPETQYF
CDR3nt: TGTGCCAGCAGCGGCGGGAATGTAGCGGGACCAGAGACCCAGTACTTC
v_gene: TRBV9
d_gene: TRBD2
j_gene: TRBJ2-5
abundance: many

CDR3aa: CSAGQGVNYEQYF
CDR3nt: TGCAGTGCTGGACAGGGGGTTAACTACGAGCAGTACTTC
v_gene: TRBV20-1
d_gene: TRBD1
j_gene: TRBJ2-7
abundance: .

CDR3aa: CASTLVAGELFF
CDR3nt: TGTGCCAGCACCCTCGTGGCCGGGGAGCTGTTTTTT
v_gene: TRBV6-2/TRBV6-3
d_gene: .
j_gene: TRBJ2-2
abundance: few

CDR3aa: CASSPWDDGELFF
CDR3nt: TGTGCCAGCAGCCCTTGGGATGACGGGGAGCTGTTTTTT
v_gene: TRBV28
d_gene: .
j_gene: TRBJ2-2
abundance: many

CDR3aa: CASSVGQGEYNEQFF
CDR3nt: TGTGCCAGCAGCGTAGGGCAGGGGGAATACAATGAGCAGTTCTTC
v_gene: TRBV9
d_gene: TRBD1
j_gene: TRBJ2-1
abundance: many

CDR3aa: CAISEADTGRGGTEAFF
CDR3nt: TGTGCCATCAGTGAGGCCGACACGGGACGGGGAGGCACTGAAGCTTTCTTT
v_gene: TRBV10-3
d_gene: .
j_gene: TRBJ1-1
abundance: many

CDR3aa: CAISEWREDTQYF
CDR3nt: TGTGCCATCAGTGAGTGGAGGGAGGATACGCAGTATTTT
v_gene: TRBV10-3
d_gene: .
j_gene: TRBJ2-3
abundance: few

CDR3aa: CASSPGTSSTGELFF
CDR3nt: TGCGCCAGCAGCCCCGGGACTAGCAGCACCGGGGAGCTGTTTTTT
v_gene: TRBV5-1
d_gene: TRBD2
j_gene: TRBJ2-2
abundance: .

CDR3aa: CASSLGDRGAKFF
CDR3nt: TGTGCCAGCAGTTTAGGGGACAGGGGTGCGAAGTTCTTC
v_gene: TRBV28
d_gene: TRBD1
j_gene: TRBJ2-1
abundance: many

CDR3aa: CASSQARGQSSYNEQFF
CDR3nt: TGTGCCAGCAGCCAAGCCCGGGGCCAGAGCTCCTACAATGAGCAGTTCTTC
v_gene: TRBV14
d_gene: .
j_gene: TRBJ2-1
abundance: few

CDR3aa: CSVVLAGETQYF
CDR3nt: TGCAGCGTTGTACTAGCTGGGGAGACCCAGTACTTC
v_gene: TRBV29-1
d_gene: .
j_gene: TRBJ2-5
abundance: .

CDR3aa: CASSLWDRNSPLHF
CDR3nt: TGTGCCAGCAGTTTATGGGACAGGAATTCACCCCTCCACTTT
v_gene: TRBV28
d_gene: TRBD1
j_gene: TRBJ1-6
abundance: few

CDR3aa: CASSLGTGTGYYEQYF
CDR3nt: TGTGCCAGCAGCTTAGGGACCGGGACAGGGTACTACGAGCAGTACTTC
v_gene: TRBV7-8
d_gene: TRBD1
j_gene: TRBJ2-7
abundance: .

CDR3aa: CSVESLSSGIGRYNEQFF
CDR3nt: TGCAGCGTTGAATCACTGAGCAGCGGGATAGGGAGATACAATGAGCAGTTCTTC
v_gene: TRBV29-1
d_gene: TRBD2
j_gene: TRBJ2-1
abundance: .

CDR3aa: CASIPEQGALYGYTF
CDR3nt: TGTGCCAGCATTCCCGAACAGGGGGCGCTTTATGGCTACACCTTC
v_gene: TRBV12-3/TRBV12-4
d_gene: TRBD1
j_gene: TRBJ1-2
abundance: many

CDR3aa: CASSLGLLAGLAGELFF
CDR3nt: TGTGCCAGCAGCTTGGGCCTTCTAGCGGGGCTGGCCGGGGAGCTGTTTTTT
v_gene: TRBV7-2
d_gene: TRBD2
j_gene: TRBJ2-2
abundance: .

CDR3aa: CASKRHYNEQFF
CDR3nt: TGTGCCAGCAAGCGACACTACAATGAGCAGTTCTTC
v_gene: TRBV28
d_gene: .
j_gene: TRBJ2-1
abundance: .

CDR3aa: CASSQGPGDTEAFF
CDR3nt: TGCGCCAGCAGCCAAGGCCCCGGGGACACTGAAGCTTTCTTT
v_gene: TRBV4-1
d_gene: .
j_gene: TRBJ1-1
abundance: .

CDR3aa: CASSLERDSNEQFF
CDR3nt: TGTGCCAGCAGCTTAGAAAGGGACAGCAATGAGCAGTTCTTC
v_gene: TRBV7-7
d_gene: TRBD1
j_gene: TRBJ2-1
abundance: once

CDR3aa: CSARDSPGMNTEAFF
CDR3nt: TGCAGTGCTAGAGATTCTCCAGGGATGAACACTGAAGCTTTCTTT
v_gene: TRBV20-1
d_gene: .
j_gene: TRBJ1-1
abundance: many

CDR3aa: CSATQPRTSGTWDTQYF
CDR3nt: TGCAGTGCCACCCAGCCCAGGACTAGCGGGACTTGGGATACGCAGTATTTT
v_gene: TRBV20-1
d_gene: TRBD2
j_gene: TRBJ2-3
abundance: once

CDR3aa: CASRVRHAGELFF
CDR3nt: TGTGCCAGCAGGGTGCGGCACGCCGGGGAGCTGTTTTTT
v_gene: TRBV6-1
d_gene: .
j_gene: TRBJ2-2
abundance: .

CDR3aa: CASSFREPNEKLFF
CDR3nt: TGCGCCAGCAGCTTCAGAGAGCCTAATGAAAAACTGTTTTTT
v_gene: TRBV5-1
d_gene: .
j_gene: TRBJ1-4
abundance: .

CDR3aa: CATRTAFGNYGYTF
CDR3nt: TGTGCCACCCGGACAGCTTTTGGGAACTATGGCTACACCTTC
v_gene: TRBV18
d_gene: .
j_gene: TRBJ1-2
abundance: .

CDR3aa: CASSQVGRVSTDTQYF
CDR3nt: TGTGCCAGCAGCCAGGTGGGGCGCGTAAGCACAGATACGCAGTATTTT
v_gene: TRBV7-8
d_gene: .
j_gene: TRBJ2-3
abundance: few

CDR3aa: CASKEGGTDTQYF
CDR3nt: TGTGCCAGCAAAGAAGGGGGAACAGATACGCAGTATTTT
v_gene: TRBV3-1
d_gene: .
j_gene: TRBJ2-3
abundance: many

CDR3aa: CASSPRRETSTDTQYF
CDR3nt: TGCGCCAGCAGCCCTCGGAGAGAGACTAGCACAGATACGCAGTATTTT
v_gene: TRBV5-1
d_gene: .
j_gene: TRBJ2-3
abundance: few

CDR3aa: CASSLVPAEKSEQFF
CDR3nt: TGCGCCAGCAGCTTGGTACCAGCGGAAAAATCTGAGCAGTTCTTC
v_gene: TRBV5-1
d_gene: .
j_gene: TRBJ2-1
abundance: .

CDR3aa: CASSSTSGPSYNEQFF
CDR3nt: TGTGCCAGCAGTTCGACTAGCGGGCCTTCCTACAATGAGCAGTTCTTC
v_gene: TRBV12-3/TRBV12-4
d_gene: TRBD2
j_gene: TRBJ2-1
abundance: few

CDR3aa: CSARDSWGQGYEQYF
CDR3nt: TGCAGTGCTAGAGATAGTTGGGGACAGGGCTACGAGCAGTACTTC
v_gene: TRBV20-1
d_gene: TRBD1
j_gene: TRBJ2-7
abundance: .

CDR3aa: CASSVRTSGGIQYF
CDR3nt: TGTGCCAGCAGCGTCAGGACCTCAGGGGGCATTCAGTACTTC
v_gene: TRBV9
d_gene: TRBD1
j_gene: TRBJ2-4
abundance: few

CDR3aa: CASSDGTGVPNTEAFF
CDR3nt: TGTGCCAGCAGCGACGGGACAGGGGTGCCAAACACTGAAGCTTTCTTT
v_gene: TRBV5-5
d_gene: TRBD1
j_gene: TRBJ1-1
abundance: .

CDR3aa: CSASDRVNAYEQYF
CDR3nt: TGCAGCGCCTCGGACAGGGTGAACGCCTACGAGCAGTACTTC
v_gene: TRBV29-1
d_gene: TRBD1
j_gene: TRBJ2-7
abundance: .

CDR3aa: CASSLFGQAVETQYF
CDR3nt: TGTGCCAGCAGCTTGTTTGGTCAGGCGGTAGAGACCCAGTACTTC
v_gene: TRBV5-5
d_gene: .
j_gene: TRBJ2-5
abundance: .